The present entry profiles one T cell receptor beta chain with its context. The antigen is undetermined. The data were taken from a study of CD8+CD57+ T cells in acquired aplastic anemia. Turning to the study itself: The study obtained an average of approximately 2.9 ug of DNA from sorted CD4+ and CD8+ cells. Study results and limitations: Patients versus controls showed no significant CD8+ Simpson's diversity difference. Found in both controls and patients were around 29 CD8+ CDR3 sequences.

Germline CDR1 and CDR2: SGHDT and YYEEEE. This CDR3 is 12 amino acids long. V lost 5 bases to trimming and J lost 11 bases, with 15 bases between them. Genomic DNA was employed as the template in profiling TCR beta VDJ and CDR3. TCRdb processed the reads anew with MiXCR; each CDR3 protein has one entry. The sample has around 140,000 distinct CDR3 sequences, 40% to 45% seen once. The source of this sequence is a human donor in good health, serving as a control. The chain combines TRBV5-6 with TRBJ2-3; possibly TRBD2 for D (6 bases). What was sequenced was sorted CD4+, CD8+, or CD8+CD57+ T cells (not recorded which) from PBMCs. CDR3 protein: CASSSFSRGQYF. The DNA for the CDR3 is TGTGCCAGCAGTTCCTTTTCGCGGGGGCAGTATTTT.